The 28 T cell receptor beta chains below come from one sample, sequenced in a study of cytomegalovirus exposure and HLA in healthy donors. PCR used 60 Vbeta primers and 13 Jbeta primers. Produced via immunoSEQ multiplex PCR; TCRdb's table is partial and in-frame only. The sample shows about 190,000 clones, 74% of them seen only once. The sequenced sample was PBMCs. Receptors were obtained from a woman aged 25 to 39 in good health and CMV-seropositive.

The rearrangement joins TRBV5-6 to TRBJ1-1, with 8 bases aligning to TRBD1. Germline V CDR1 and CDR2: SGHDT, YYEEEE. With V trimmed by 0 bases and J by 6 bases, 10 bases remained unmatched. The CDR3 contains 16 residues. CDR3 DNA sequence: TGTGCCAGCAGCTTGGTCTCAGGGGGCAGGAGGGCTGAAGCTTTCTTT. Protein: CASSLVSGGRRAEAFF.

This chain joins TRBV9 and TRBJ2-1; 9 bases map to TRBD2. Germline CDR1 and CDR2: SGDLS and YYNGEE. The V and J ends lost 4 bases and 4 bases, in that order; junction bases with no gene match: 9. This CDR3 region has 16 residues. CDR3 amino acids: CASSPRLAESYNEQFF. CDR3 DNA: TGTGCCAGCAGCCCCCGACTAGCGGAGAGTTACAATGAGCAGTTCTTC.

The CDR3 coding sequence is TGTGCCAGCAGTGCGCGGGGTCGGGAGCAGTACTTC. This sequence encodes CASSARGREQYF. The genes are TRBV6-1 and TRBJ2-7; tentative D call: TRBD2 (6 bases). Deletions cut 4 bases from V and 7 bases from J, with 11 bases between. The CDR3 has 12 residues. Germline V gene data show CDR1 as MNHNS and CDR2 as SASEGT.

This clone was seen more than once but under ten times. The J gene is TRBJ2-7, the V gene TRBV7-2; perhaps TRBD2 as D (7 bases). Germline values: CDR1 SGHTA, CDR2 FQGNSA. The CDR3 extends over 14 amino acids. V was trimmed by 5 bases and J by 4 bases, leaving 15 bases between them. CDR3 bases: TGTGCCAGCAGCAGATCGGGGGGCGGTTACGAGCAGTACTTC. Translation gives CASSRSGGGYEQYF.

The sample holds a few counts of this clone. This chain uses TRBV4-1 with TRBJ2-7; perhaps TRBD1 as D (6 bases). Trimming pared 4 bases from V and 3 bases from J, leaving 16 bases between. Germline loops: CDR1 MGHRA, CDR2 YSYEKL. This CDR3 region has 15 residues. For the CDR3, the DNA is TGCGCCAGCAGCCCGTTCCCGACAGGACTCTACGAGCAGTACTTC. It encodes CASSPFPTGLYEQYF.

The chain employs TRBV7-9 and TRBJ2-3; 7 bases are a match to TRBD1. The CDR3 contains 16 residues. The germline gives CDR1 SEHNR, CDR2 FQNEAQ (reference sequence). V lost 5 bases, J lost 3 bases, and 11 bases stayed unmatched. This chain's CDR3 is CASSPFLQGVTDTQYF. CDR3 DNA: TGTGCCAGCAGCCCCTTCTTGCAGGGGGTGACAGATACGCAGTATTTT.

Here the CDR3 reads CASRRGSSSYNEQFF. DNA of the CDR3: TGTGCCAGCAGGAGAGGCTCAAGCTCCTACAATGAGCAGTTCTTC. The V gene is TRBV2, the J gene TRBJ2-1, with D unclear. Germline V CDR1 and CDR2: SNHLY, FYNNEI. V was clipped by 6 bases and J by 0 bases, with 12 bases between them. CDR3 length: 15 amino acids. Together with reference TRBV2 and TRBJ2-1, the CDR3 gives the full variable domain: EPEVTQTPSHQVTQMGQEVILRCVPISNHLYFYWYRQILGQKVEFLVSFYNNEISEKSEIFDDQFSVERPDGSNFTLKIRSTKLEDSAMYFCASRRGSSSYNEQFFGPGTRLTVL.

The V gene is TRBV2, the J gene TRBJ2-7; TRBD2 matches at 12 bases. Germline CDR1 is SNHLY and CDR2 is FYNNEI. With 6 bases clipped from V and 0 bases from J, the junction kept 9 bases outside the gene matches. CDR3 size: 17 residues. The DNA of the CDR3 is TGTGCCAGCAGGGATATTGGACTAGCGGGGACCTCCTACGAGCAGTACTTC. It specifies CASRDIGLAGTSYEQYF.

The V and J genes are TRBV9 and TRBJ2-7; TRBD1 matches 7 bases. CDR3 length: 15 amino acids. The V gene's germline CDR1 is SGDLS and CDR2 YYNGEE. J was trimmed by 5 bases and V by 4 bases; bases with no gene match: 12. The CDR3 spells CASSPRQGSFNEQYF. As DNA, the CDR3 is TGTGCCAGCAGCCCCCGACAGGGATCCTTTAACGAGCAGTACTTC.

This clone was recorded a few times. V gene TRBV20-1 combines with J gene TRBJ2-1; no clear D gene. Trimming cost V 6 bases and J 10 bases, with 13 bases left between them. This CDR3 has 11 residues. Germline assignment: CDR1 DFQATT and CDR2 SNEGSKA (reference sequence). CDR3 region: CSAESHGEQFF. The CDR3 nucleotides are TGCAGTGCGGAGAGCCACGGGGAGCAGTTCTTC.

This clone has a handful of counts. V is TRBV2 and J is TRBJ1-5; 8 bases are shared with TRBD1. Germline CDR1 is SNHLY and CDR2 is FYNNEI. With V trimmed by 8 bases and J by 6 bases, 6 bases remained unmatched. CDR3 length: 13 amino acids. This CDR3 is CASGGRGPQPQHF. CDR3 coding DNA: TGTGCCAGCGGGGGCAGGGGGCCTCAGCCCCAGCATTTT.

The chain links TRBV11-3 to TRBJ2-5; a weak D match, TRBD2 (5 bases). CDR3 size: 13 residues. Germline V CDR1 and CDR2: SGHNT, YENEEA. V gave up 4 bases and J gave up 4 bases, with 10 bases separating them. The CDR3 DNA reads TGTGCCAGCAGCTCAAGAGGAGGAGAGACCCAGTACTTC. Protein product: CASSSRGGETQYF.

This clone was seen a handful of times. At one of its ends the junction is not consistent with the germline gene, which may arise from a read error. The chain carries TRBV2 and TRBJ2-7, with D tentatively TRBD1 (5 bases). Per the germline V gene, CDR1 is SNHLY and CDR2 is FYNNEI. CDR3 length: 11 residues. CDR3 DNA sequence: TGTGCCAGCAGTTTGGACAAAATCGAGAAGTTC. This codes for CASSLDKIEKF.

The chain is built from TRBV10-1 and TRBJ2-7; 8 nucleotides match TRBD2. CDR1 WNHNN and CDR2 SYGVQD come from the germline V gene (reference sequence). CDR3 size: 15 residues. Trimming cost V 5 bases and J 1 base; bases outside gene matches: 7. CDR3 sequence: CASSPSASGSYEQYF. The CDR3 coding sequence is TGCGCCAGCAGTCCCTCGGCTAGCGGGTCCTACGAGCAGTACTTC.

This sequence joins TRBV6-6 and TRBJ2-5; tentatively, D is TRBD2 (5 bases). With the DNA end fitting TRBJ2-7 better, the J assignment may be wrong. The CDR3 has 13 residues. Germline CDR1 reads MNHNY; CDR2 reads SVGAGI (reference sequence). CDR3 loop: CASSSGTLYEQYF. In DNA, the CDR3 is TGTGCCAGCAGTTCGGGAACCCTCTACGAGCAGTACTTC.

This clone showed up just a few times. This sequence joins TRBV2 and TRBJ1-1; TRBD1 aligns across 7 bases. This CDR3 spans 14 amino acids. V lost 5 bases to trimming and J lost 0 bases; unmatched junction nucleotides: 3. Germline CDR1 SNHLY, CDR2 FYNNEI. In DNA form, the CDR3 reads TGTGCCAGCAGTTCAGGGGGAATGAACACTGAAGCTTTCTTT. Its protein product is CASSSGGMNTEAFF.

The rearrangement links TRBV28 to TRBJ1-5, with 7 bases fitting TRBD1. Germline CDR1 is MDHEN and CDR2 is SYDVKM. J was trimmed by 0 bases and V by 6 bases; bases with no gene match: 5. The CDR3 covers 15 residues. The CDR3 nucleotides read TGTGCCAGCAGAACAGGGGCCTATAGCAATCAGCCCCAGCATTTT. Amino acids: CASRTGAYSNQPQHF.

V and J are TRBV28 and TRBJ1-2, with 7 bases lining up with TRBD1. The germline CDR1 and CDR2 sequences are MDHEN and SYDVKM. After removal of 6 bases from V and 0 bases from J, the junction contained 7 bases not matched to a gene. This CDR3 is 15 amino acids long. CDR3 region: CASSGTVEANYGYTF. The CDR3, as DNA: TGTGCCAGCAGCGGGACAGTAGAAGCTAACTATGGCTACACCTTC.

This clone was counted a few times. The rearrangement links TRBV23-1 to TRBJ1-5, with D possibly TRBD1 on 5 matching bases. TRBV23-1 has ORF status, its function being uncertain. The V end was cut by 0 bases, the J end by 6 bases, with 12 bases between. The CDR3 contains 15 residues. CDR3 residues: CASSQSGLTSQPQHF. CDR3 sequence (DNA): TGCGCCAGCAGTCAATCGGGACTAACCAGTCAGCCCCAGCATTTT.

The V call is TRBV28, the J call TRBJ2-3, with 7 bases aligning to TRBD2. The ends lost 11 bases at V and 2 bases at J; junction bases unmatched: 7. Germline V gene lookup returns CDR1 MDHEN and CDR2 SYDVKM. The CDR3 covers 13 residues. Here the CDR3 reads CAGGVRATDTQYF. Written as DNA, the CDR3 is TGTGCCGGGGGGGTTAGGGCCACAGATACGCAGTATTTT.

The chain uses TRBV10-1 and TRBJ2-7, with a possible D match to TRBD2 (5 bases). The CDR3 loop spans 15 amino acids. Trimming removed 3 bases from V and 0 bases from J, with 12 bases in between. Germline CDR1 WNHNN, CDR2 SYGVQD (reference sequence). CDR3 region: CASSDPADSSYEQYF. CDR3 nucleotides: TGCGCCAGCAGTGATCCAGCGGATAGCTCCTACGAGCAGTACTTC.

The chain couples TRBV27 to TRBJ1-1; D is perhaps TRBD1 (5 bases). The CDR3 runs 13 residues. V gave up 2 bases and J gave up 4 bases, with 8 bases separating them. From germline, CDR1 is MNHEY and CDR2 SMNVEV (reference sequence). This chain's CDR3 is CASSLTGFTEAFF. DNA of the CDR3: TGTGCCAGCAGTTTAACAGGATTCACTGAAGCTTTCTTT.

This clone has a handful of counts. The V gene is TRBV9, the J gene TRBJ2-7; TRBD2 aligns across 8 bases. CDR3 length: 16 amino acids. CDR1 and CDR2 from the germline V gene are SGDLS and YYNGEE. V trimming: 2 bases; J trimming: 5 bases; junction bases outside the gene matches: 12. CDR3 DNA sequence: TGTGCCAGCAGCGTCTCACCCGGGACTAGAAGCCACGAGCAGTACTTC. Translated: CASSVSPGTRSHEQYF.

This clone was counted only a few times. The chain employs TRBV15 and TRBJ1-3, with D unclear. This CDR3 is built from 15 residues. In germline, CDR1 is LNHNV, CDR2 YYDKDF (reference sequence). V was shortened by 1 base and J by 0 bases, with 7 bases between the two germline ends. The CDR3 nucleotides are TGTGCCACCAGCAGAGGAGGCTCCTCTGGAAACACCATATATTTT. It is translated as CATSRGGSSGNTIYF. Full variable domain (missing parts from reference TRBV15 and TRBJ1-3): DAMVIQNPRYQVTQFGKPVTLSCSQTLNHNVMYWYQQKSSQAPKLLFHYYDKDFNNEADTPDNFQSRRPNTSFCFLDIRSPGLGDTAMYLCATSRGGSSGNTIYFGEGSWLTVV.

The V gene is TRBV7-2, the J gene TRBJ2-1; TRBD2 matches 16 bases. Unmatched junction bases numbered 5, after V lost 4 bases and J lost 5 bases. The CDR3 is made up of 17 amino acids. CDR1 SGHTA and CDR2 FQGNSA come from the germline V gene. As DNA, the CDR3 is TGTGCCAGCAGCTGGGGGGGACTAGCGGGAGGGGACAATGAGCAGTTCTTC. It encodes CASSWGGLAGGDNEQFF.

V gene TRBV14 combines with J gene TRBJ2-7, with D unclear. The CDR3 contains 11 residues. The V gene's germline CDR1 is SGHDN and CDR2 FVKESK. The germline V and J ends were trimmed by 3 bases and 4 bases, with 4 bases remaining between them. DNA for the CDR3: TGTGCCAGCAGCCACTTTTACGAGCAGTACTTC. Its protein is CASSHFYEQYF.

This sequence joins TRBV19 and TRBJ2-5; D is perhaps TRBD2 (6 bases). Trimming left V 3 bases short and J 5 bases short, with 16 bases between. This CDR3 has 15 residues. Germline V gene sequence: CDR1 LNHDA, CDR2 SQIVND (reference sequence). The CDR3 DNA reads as TGTGCCAGTAGTATTTTCTCGACGGGGAGGGAGACCCAGTACTTC. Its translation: CASSIFSTGRETQYF.

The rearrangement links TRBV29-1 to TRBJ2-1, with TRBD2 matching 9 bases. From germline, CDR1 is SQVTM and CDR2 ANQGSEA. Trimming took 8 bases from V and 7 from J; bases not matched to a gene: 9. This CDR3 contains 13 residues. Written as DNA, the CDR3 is TGCAGCATAGATGAAGCGGGGGGTAATGAGCAGTTCTTC. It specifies CSIDEAGGNEQFF.